This record looks at one TCR beta chain sequence and its context. Its antigen is undetermined. Measured with immunoSEQ multiplex PCR; TCRdb has only the in-frame clones, and not every one. Of more than 50,000 clones detected, roughly 94% appear once; the ten largest clones hold 2% to 2.5%. V was trimmed by 5 bases and J by 7 bases, leaving 27 bases between them. Germline assignment: CDR1 MNHEY and CDR2 SMNVEV (reference sequence). This CDR3 is 17 amino acids long. This sample stems from a study of cytomegalovirus exposure and HLA in healthy donors. Notes on the study in general: Whilst most TCR sequences proved rare, a subset of public TCRs occurred across many donors. TCR beta chains numbering some 160 were designated cytomegalovirus-associated.

Sequences were obtained from PBMCs. This receptor was taken from a man between 18 and 35 years old in good health and CMV-seronegative. The chain carries TRBV27 and TRBJ2-7; tentative D call: TRBD2 (5 bases). CDR3 region: CASSLPPAGGLLREQYF. CDR3 in DNA: TGTGCCAGCAGTCTCCCCCCAGCTGGAGGACTCCTTAGGGAGCAGTACTTC.